This TCR beta chain was observed in a study of T-cell reconstitution after alpha-beta-depleted transplantation in children. The CDR3 totals 15 residues. Germline CDR1 SGHDT, CDR2 YYEEEE. V lost 0 bases and J 1 base, leaving 8 bases between the germline ends. The table lists this clonotype with many counts. As yet, its antigen is unknown. Study-level points and caveats: Reportedly, alpha-beta T cells present about two months post-transplant originated from several hundred expanded clones of graft origin. Most T-cell counts and diversity one year after the transplant came from T cells that were newly produced. There were some patients whose high TCRbeta diversity at day 60 came from surviving recipient T cells and thymic progenitors.

Using unique molecular identifiers, the investigators prepared the TCRbeta library. TCRdb independently ran MiXCR on the PCR reads; one entry per CDR3 protein. The sample includes some 3,100 distinct CDR3 sequences, 11% of them seen just once. The TCR comes from a patient aged 2 to 9 who had a stem cell transplant for inherited bone marrow failure, so the T cells may come from the graft donor. Sequences were derived from PBMCs, mostly from graft donor cells, sampled 360 days after TCRalphabeta/CD19-depleted stem cell transplant. V usage is TRBV5-6 and J usage is TRBJ1-5; D ambiguous. CDR3 sequence reads: CASSLGWWSNQPQHF. CDR3 DNA sequence: TGTGCCAGCAGCTTGGGTTGGTGGAGCAATCAGCCCCAGCATTTT.